Judged by abundance, the clone carrying this T cell receptor (beta chain) is medium-sized. The CDR3 consists of 13 residues. Deletions cut 0 bases from V and 6 bases from J, with 6 bases between. Memory CD4+ T cells were sorted as CD4+CD45RO+CD25- cells. TCRdb re-called the 5' RACE reads with MiXCR, one entry per CDR3 protein. The table shows fewer than 9,000 distinct CDR3 sequences, with under 60% occurring only once. The sequence came from a female donor with breast cancer. The rearrangement uses TRBV23-1 and TRBJ1-5; D remains unclear. TRBV23-1 is an ORF for which the function is uncertain. The material sequenced was memory CD4+ T cells sorted from a lymph node. This sample's subset: memory CD4+ T cells, CD4+CD45RO+CD25-. The CDR3 DNA reads TGCGCCAGCAGTCAATCGTCGGGTCAGCCCCAGCATTTT. Translated, it gives CASSQSSGQPQHF.